The next 32 T cell receptor beta chains were all read from a single sample in a study of metastatic and nonmetastatic thyroid tumors. Prior to thyroid surgery, none of the patients had received any treatment. TCRdb re-processed the PCR reads through MiXCR. The sample has some 25,000 clones, 14% to 15% seen once. Specimen: blood. Receptors originate from a female donor with papillary thyroid cancer or a benign thyroid nodule (not recorded which). Some clones in this sample may be carry-over from other donors' samples.

Of note for this clone: A much larger clone differs from this one at a single base, so this may be a read error. The V and J genes are TRBV11-1 and TRBJ2-5; TRBD1 matches 7 bases. This CDR3 is built from 14 residues. Looked up from germline, CDR1 is SGHAT and CDR2 is FQDESV (reference sequence). CDR3 region: CAISLGRGSETQYF. CDR3 DNA: TGTGCCATCAGCTTGGGCAGGGGGTCGGAGACCCAGTACTTC. Full variable domain (missing parts from reference TRBV11-1 and TRBJ2-5): EAEVAQSPRYKITEKSQAVAFWCDPISGHATLYWYRQILGQGPELLVQFQDESVVDDSQLPKDRFSAERLKGVDSTLKIQPAELGDSAMYLCAISLGRGSETQYFGPGTRLLVL.

This clone was counted ten times or more. The V gene is TRBV7-2, the J gene TRBJ2-3, with D possibly called TRBD1 or TRBD2 (5 bases each). Germline assignment: CDR1 SGHTA and CDR2 FQGNSA. Trimming took 5 bases from V and 7 from J, leaving 22 bases between them. This CDR3 contains 16 residues. CDR3 amino acids: CASSQSMGTDKNTQYF. CDR3 nucleotide sequence: TGTGCCAGCAGCCAGAGCATGGGGACCGATAAAAATACGCAGTATTTT.

This clone rates as medium-sized (0.01 to 0.1%). The rearrangement links TRBV11-2 to TRBJ2-7, with D perhaps TRBD1 (6 bases). The germline CDR1 and CDR2 sequences are SGHAT and FQNNGV. Trimming removed 5 bases at V and 5 bases at J, with 10 bases between. The CDR3 length is 12 residues. CDR3 sequence reads: CASSRRGDEQYF. For the CDR3, the DNA is TGTGCCAGCAGCCGCAGGGGCGACGAGCAGTACTTC.

This clone was seen ten or more times. It may be a read error: a sequence one base away is much more abundant. The chain joins TRBV20-1 to TRBJ2-6; D might be TRBD1 (5 bases). From germline, CDR1 is DFQATT and CDR2 SNEGSKA (reference sequence). CDR3 length: 14 residues. The CDR3 loop is CSAPPGSGANALTF. In nucleotides, the CDR3 is TGCAGTGCCCCCCCGGGCTCTGGGGCCAACGCCCTGACTTTC.

This clone was observed a few times. A read error may account for a junction end that differs from germline. V and J are TRBV27 and TRBJ2-7, with TRBD1 identical over 9 bases. The CDR3 contains 12 residues. CDR1 is MNHEY and CDR2 is SMNVEV in the germline V gene (reference sequence). The CDR3 coding sequence is TGTGCCAGCGCACAGGGGGCGTACGATCAGTACTTC. Its protein is CASAQGAYDQYF.

The sample holds many counts of this clone. CDR3 bases: TGTGCCAGCAGTTTCCCGCGGGAGAGGGTGTCCTACGAGCAGTACTTC. It is translated as CASSFPRERVSYEQYF. J is TRBJ2-7 and V is TRBV28, with 7 bases fitting TRBD2. CDR3 length equals 16 residues. Per the germline V gene, CDR1 is MDHEN and CDR2 is SYDVKM. J was trimmed by 1 base and V by 3 bases; bases with no gene match: 9.

This clone occurred many times. The rearrangement uses TRBV28 and TRBJ1-5, with 9 nucleotides matching TRBD1. Losses at the gene ends were 4 bases for V and 8 bases for J; bases not matched to a gene: 15. The germline V gene encodes CDR1 MDHEN and CDR2 SYDVKM. The CDR3 covers 17 residues. This CDR3 is CASSSIQGARMVEPQHF. As DNA, the CDR3 is TGTGCCAGCAGTTCTATACAGGGGGCGCGAATGGTAGAGCCCCAGCATTTT.

This clone was counted at least ten times. This rearrangement joins TRBV19 to TRBJ2-7, with a tentative D call TRBD2 (6 bases). Germline CDR1 LNHDA, CDR2 SQIVND (reference sequence). This CDR3 comprises 12 residues. V was cut by 9 bases and J by 2 bases, with 11 bases left in between. CDR3 region: CARWDCPYEQYF. The DNA of the CDR3 is TGTGCCAGATGGGACTGCCCCTACGAGCAGTACTTC.

In its sample, this clone was seen many times. The chain employs TRBV2 and TRBJ1-2; D call uncertain. V shed 0 bases and J shed 6 bases, with 11 bases lying between them. CDR1 and CDR2 from the germline V gene are SNHLY and FYNNEI. The CDR3 covers 14 residues. The CDR3 DNA reads as TGTGCCAGCAGTGAAGCTCGGTCGAGGCATGGCTACACCTTC. It encodes CASSEARSRHGYTF.

V is TRBV27 and J is TRBJ2-1, with D perhaps TRBD1 or TRBD2 (5 bases each). Germline CDR1 and CDR2: MNHEY and SMNVEV (reference sequence). Trimming pared 10 bases from V and 9 bases from J, leaving 16 bases between. The CDR3 runs to 12 residues. The CDR3 is CAIPVRDLEQFF. CDR3 sequence (DNA): TGTGCCATACCTGTAAGGGACCTTGAGCAGTTCTTC.

This clone was observed at least ten times. J is TRBJ1-3 and V is TRBV15, with a possible D match to TRBD1 (6 bases). Per germline, CDR1 LNHNV and CDR2 YYDKDF (reference sequence). Trimming cost V 3 bases and J 4 bases, with 13 bases left between them. CDR3 length: 15 amino acids. CDR3 region: CATSRWGGSGNTIYF. CDR3 sequence (DNA): TGTGCCACCAGCAGGTGGGGGGGCTCCGGAAACACCATATATTTT.

This clone was seen repeatedly, ten times or more. The J gene is TRBJ1-6, the V gene TRBV20-1; no clear D. The CDR3 runs to 15 residues. Germline V gene data show CDR1 as DFQATT and CDR2 as SNEGSKA (reference sequence). V was clipped by 0 bases and J by 4 bases, with 10 bases between them. In DNA, the CDR3 is TGCAGTGCTAGAGAACCGGGAGCTTATAATTCACCCCTCCACTTT. It translates to CSAREPGAYNSPLHF.

This clone was counted at least ten times. The chain carries TRBV3-1 and TRBJ2-7; D gene ambiguous. CDR3 length equals 15 residues. Per the germline V gene, CDR1 is LGHDT and CDR2 is YNNKEL (reference sequence). V dropped 6 bases and J dropped 7 bases, with 22 bases sitting between them. The CDR3 sequence: CASRAKVGLRGEQYF. In nucleotides, the CDR3 is TGTGCCAGCAGGGCCAAGGTGGGCCTCCGCGGTGAGCAGTACTTC.

This clone was seen at least ten times. The chain uses TRBV30 and TRBJ2-7; 7 bases match TRBD2. Germline assignment: CDR1 GTSNPN and CDR2 SVGIG (reference sequence). This CDR3 contains 12 residues. Losses at the gene ends were 6 bases for V and 2 bases for J; bases not matched to a gene: 4. The CDR3 sequence: CACLTSPYEQYF. The CDR3 DNA sequence: TGTGCCTGCTTGACTAGCCCCTACGAGCAGTACTTC.

This clone was recorded at least ten times. This rearrangement joins TRBV13 to TRBJ2-1; TRBD2 matches 14 bases. Looked up from germline, CDR1 is PRHDT and CDR2 is FYEKMQ (reference sequence). CDR3 size: 15 residues. The V gene end was trimmed by 4 bases and the J gene end by 6 bases; junction bases not matched to a gene: 2. Here the CDR3 DNA reads TGTGCCAGCAGCTCGGGGACTAGCGGGAGCAATGAGCAGTTCTTC. Amino acid sequence: CASSSGTSGSNEQFF.

Sample share makes this clone medium-sized. V gene TRBV6-1 combines with J gene TRBJ2-1, with 8 nucleotides matching TRBD2. V lost 1 base to trimming and J lost 4 bases; unmatched junction nucleotides: 3. The CDR3 has 15 amino acids. Germline V gene data show CDR1 as MNHNS and CDR2 as SASEGT. In DNA, the CDR3 is TGTGCCAGCAGTGAAGAGGCGGGGGGATACAATGAGCAGTTCTTC. Residues: CASSEEAGGYNEQFF.

Worth noting for this clone: One junction end disagrees with the germline gene, perhaps due to a read error. The chain carries TRBV14 and TRBJ2-3, with a possible D match to TRBD2 (5 bases). The CDR3 sequence is 15 residues long. CDR1 SGHDN and CDR2 FVKESK come from the germline V gene. The CDR3 sequence: CANSPNRGGSDTQYF. For the CDR3, the DNA is TGTGCCAACAGCCCCAATCGGGGTGGATCAGATACGCAGTATTTT. Full variable domain (outside the CDR3, taken from reference TRBV14 and TRBJ2-3): EAGVTQFPSHSVIEKGQTVTLRCDPISGHDNLYWYRRVMGKEIKFLLHFVKESKQDESGMPNNRFLAERTGGTYSTLKVQPAELEDSGVYFCANSPNRGGSDTQYFGPGTRLTVL.

This clone was seen ten or more times. The chain combines TRBV6-4 with TRBJ2-3; D remains ambiguous. V was clipped by 0 bases and J by 5 bases, with 12 bases between them. Germline CDR1 and CDR2: MRHNA and SNTAGT. This CDR3 has 15 residues. The CDR3 nucleotides are TGTGCCAGCAGTGACTCGATTTTGGCGCAAGATACGCAGTATTTT. This translates into CASSDSILAQDTQYF.

The rearrangement links TRBV30 to TRBJ1-2, with 10 bases aligning to TRBD1. The J segment lost 4 bases and the V segment lost 4 bases, leaving 6 bases of the junction unmatched. The CDR3 spans 14 residues. Per germline, CDR1 GTSNPN and CDR2 SVGIG (reference sequence). CDR3 sequence: CAWTPGQGTYGYTF. CDR3 sequence (DNA): TGTGCCTGGACTCCGGGACAGGGGACCTATGGCTACACCTTC.

In its sample, this clone was seen many times. The rearrangement links TRBV28 to TRBJ2-7, with a weak D call TRBD1 (6 bases). From germline, CDR1 is MDHEN and CDR2 SYDVKM. The CDR3 totals 14 residues. V was clipped by 5 bases and J by 1 base, with 12 bases between them. The CDR3 DNA reads as TGTGCCAGCAGTCCCTACGGGACATCCTACGAGCAGTACTTC. Translated: CASSPYGTSYEQYF.

At least ten counts were recorded for this clone. A read error is possible here, since a much larger clone lies one base away. Other DNA sequences from this sample encode an identical CDR3 as well. The chain employs TRBV10-3 and TRBJ2-7, with D unclear. Germline CDR1 ENHRY, CDR2 SYGVKD. This CDR3 is built from 12 residues. V lost 10 bases to trimming and J lost 4 bases, with 14 bases between them. As DNA, the CDR3 is TGTGCCACCGGAGACGGAGCATACGAGCAGTACTTC. Translated: CATGDGAYEQYF.

On this clone itself: At one end the junction does not follow the germline gene, possibly because of a read error. J is TRBJ2-7 and V is TRBV28; unclear D gene. Looked up from germline, CDR1 is MDHEN and CDR2 is SYDVKM. The CDR3 runs to 20 residues. The CDR3 protein is CATSLSRIGRGPKIDYEQYF. The CDR3 DNA reads as TGTGCCACCAGTTTATCCCGGATAGGGCGCGGTCCTAAGATAGATTACGAGCAGTACTTC.

This clone was counted ten times or more. V usage is TRBV9 and J usage is TRBJ2-6; 8 nucleotides align to TRBD1. The V gene's germline CDR1 is SGDLS and CDR2 YYNGEE. The CDR3 loop spans 18 amino acids. V shed 4 bases and J 3 bases; nucleotides not matched to a gene: 12. This CDR3 is CASSYSLDRVDGANVLTF. The CDR3 region has the DNA TGTGCCAGCAGCTACTCTTTGGACAGGGTCGATGGGGCCAACGTCCTGACTTTC.

This clone was detected ten times or more. This sequence joins TRBV20-1 and TRBJ1-2, with 7 bases fitting TRBD1. The CDR3 is 13 residues long. The trim removed 5 bases at V and 1 base at J, leaving 4 bases unmatched. Germline CDR1 is DFQATT and CDR2 is SNEGSKA (reference sequence). CDR3 DNA sequence: TGCAGTGCTGCTCAGGGGGGTAACTATGGCTACACCTTC. Translating it yields CSAAQGGNYGYTF.

This clone was found many times. The V call is TRBV28, the J call TRBJ1-5, with D perhaps matching TRBD1 (6 bases). In germline, CDR1 is MDHEN, CDR2 SYDVKM. The CDR3 is 14 residues long. V was shortened by 4 bases and J by 3 bases, with 10 bases between the two germline ends. The CDR3 nucleotides read TGTGCCAGCAGTTCTGGACAGCACAATCAGCCCCAGCATTTT. It is translated as CASSSGQHNQPQHF.

This clone was counted at least ten times. The chain is built from TRBV6-1 and TRBJ1-5; D is unclear. In germline, CDR1 is MNHNS, CDR2 SASEGT. The ends were cut back, 6 bases at V and 2 bases at J, with 5 bases in the middle. The CDR3 sequence is 12 residues long. CDR3: CASRGGNQPQHF. DNA of the CDR3: TGTGCCAGCAGAGGAGGCAATCAGCCCCAGCATTTT.

In its sample, this clone was seen a few times. The chain uses TRBV6-1 and TRBJ2-5; 7 bases agree with TRBD1. CDR1 is MNHNS, CDR2 SASEGT, per germline. The CDR3 runs to 14 residues. J was trimmed by 5 bases and V by 6 bases; bases with no gene match: 9. The CDR3 DNA reads as TGTGCCAGCAGGAAACAGGGGACGACGGAGACCCAGTACTTC. It specifies CASRKQGTTETQYF.

There are many counts of this clone. The chain links TRBV5-4 to TRBJ2-7; no firm D call. CDR3 length: 12 residues. With 0 bases removed from V and 5 bases from J, the gap between germline ends came to 6 bases. In germline, CDR1 is SGHNT, CDR2 YYREEE (reference sequence). CDR3 region: CASSLVGNEQYF. CDR3 nucleotide sequence: TGTGCCAGCAGCTTGGTAGGGAACGAGCAGTACTTC.

To note about this clone: This sample also contains other DNA sequences that code for the same CDR3. CDR3 sequence (DNA): TGTGCCAGCAGTTATGCCCCGAACACCGGGGAGCTGTTTTTT. Translation gives CASSYAPNTGELFF. The chain recombines TRBV6-2 or TRBV6-3 with TRBJ2-2, with D unclear. Trimming removed 3 bases at V and 0 bases at J, with 5 bases between. The V gene's germline CDR1 is MNHEY and CDR2 SVGEGT. CDR3 length equals 14 residues.

This clone was picked up a small number of times. The rearrangement links TRBV27 to TRBJ1-2; 8 bases align to TRBD1. J gave up 0 bases and V 6 bases, and 6 bases lay outside the gene matches. The CDR3 loop spans 15 amino acids. The V gene's germline CDR1 is MNHEY and CDR2 SMNVEV (reference sequence). The CDR3 nucleotides read TGTGCCAGCAGCTCAGGGGGCGCGGCTAACTATGGCTACACCTTC. Amino acid sequence: CASSSGGAANYGYTF.

This clone was detected many times. The conserved closing phenylalanine or tryptophan is absent in this CDR3, likely reflecting a read error. It is unclear where the CDR3 begins or ends on the DNA, so no DNA is shown, and the CDR3 is as TCRdb lists it. The CDR3 spells CAWSVGSSSSL. The chain is built from TRBV30 and TRBJ2-1; the D call in the table, TRBD2, was not verified against the DNA. The CDR3 has 11 residues if both end residues are counted. Germline lookup yields CDR1 GTSNPN and CDR2 SVGIG (reference sequence).

V and J are TRBV18 and TRBJ2-3, with TRBD1 as a possible D gene (5 bases). The CDR3 loop spans 17 amino acids. The V end was cut by 1 base, the J end by 2 bases, with 16 bases between. In germline, CDR1 is KGHSH, CDR2 LQKENI. The CDR3 DNA sequence: TGTGCCAGCTCACCACTGGTGCGCACAGGTCTCACAGATACGCAGTATTTT. Translation gives CASSPLVRTGLTDTQYF.